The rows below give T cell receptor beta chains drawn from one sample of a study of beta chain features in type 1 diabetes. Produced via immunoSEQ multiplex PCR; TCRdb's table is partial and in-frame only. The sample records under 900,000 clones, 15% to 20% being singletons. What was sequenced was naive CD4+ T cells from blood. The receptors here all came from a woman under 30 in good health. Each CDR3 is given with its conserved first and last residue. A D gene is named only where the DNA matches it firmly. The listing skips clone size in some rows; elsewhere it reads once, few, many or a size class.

CASRFRATDTGELFF TGTGCCAGCAGGTTTCGGGCCACAGACACCGGGGAGCTGTTTTTT TRBJ2-2 TRBV6-6 . .
CASSLAYREPYEQYF TGTGCCAGCAGCTTAGCGTACAGGGAGCCCTACGAGCAGTACTTC TRBJ2-7 TRBV7-2 . few
CAISEQLAGAGETQYF TGTGCCATCAGTGAGCAACTAGCGGGAGCGGGGGAGACCCAGTACTTC TRBJ2-5 TRBV10-3 TRBD2 few
CASSYSMWNQPQHF TGTGCCAGCAGTTACTCGATGTGGAATCAGCCCCAGCATTTT TRBJ1-5 TRBV6-6 . few
CASSFRPGTGGTQYF TGTGCCAGCAGCTTTCGTCCCGGAACCGGGGGTACGCAGTATTTT TRBJ2-3 TRBV5-6 . few
CASSTGTSGPVTDTQYF TGCGCCAGCTCGACCGGGACTAGCGGGCCAGTTACAGATACGCAGTATTTT TRBJ2-3 TRBV5-1 TRBD2 .
CASTLAGRQETQYF TGTGCCAGCACTCTAGCGGGTAGGCAAGAGACCCAGTACTTC TRBJ2-5 TRBV2 TRBD2 .
CASSPRVGWQFF TGTGCCAGCAGCCCCAGGGTGGGGTGGCAGTTCTTC TRBJ2-1 TRBV7-2 . few
CASSPGTGYTGELFF TGTGCCAGCAGCCCCGGGACAGGCTACACCGGGGAGCTGTTTTTT TRBJ2-2 TRBV11-3 TRBD1 few
CASSSGQSRRVWEQYF TGTGCCAGCAGTTCAGGCCAGTCCCGGAGGGTCTGGGAGCAGTACTTC TRBJ2-7 TRBV2 . few
CASRTDRSNQPQHF TGTGCCAGCAGGACCGACAGAAGCAATCAGCCCCAGCATTTT TRBJ1-5 TRBV6-6 . few
CASSQTQGASTEAFF TGTGCCAGCAGCCAAACACAGGGGGCGAGTACTGAAGCTTTCTTT TRBJ1-1 TRBV6-5 TRBD1 .
CASSRRPRETQYF TGTGCCAGCAGCCGACGGCCCCGAGAGACCCAGTACTTC TRBJ2-5 TRBV6-6 . few
CASSSEGQPQHF TGTGCCAGCAGCTCCGAGGGTCAGCCCCAGCATTTT TRBJ1-5 TRBV7-2 . .
CARQGAAGYTF TGTGCCAGACAGGGGGCAGCTGGCTACACCTTC TRBJ1-2 TRBV27 TRBD1 few
CASSGLGQGLGTQYF TGTGCCAGCAGCGGTCTGGGACAGGGCCTCGGGACCCAGTACTTC TRBJ2-5 TRBV7-2 TRBD1 few
CASSLRRQGAYEQYF TGTGCCAGCAGCTTACGTCGACAGGGTGCCTACGAGCAGTACTTC TRBJ2-7 TRBV7-9 TRBD1 few
CASSLELTPTDTQYF TGTGCCAGCAGCTTAGAGCTGACACCAACAGATACGCAGTATTTT TRBJ2-3 TRBV11-2 . few
CASREGWSTDTQYF TGTGCCAGCAGGGAGGGTTGGAGCACAGATACGCAGTATTTT TRBJ2-3 TRBV2 . .
CASSYSGLRYGYTF TGTGCCAGCAGTTACTCCGGGCTCCGATATGGCTACACCTTC TRBJ1-2 TRBV6-5 . few
CASSESPGVGNIQYF TGTGCCAGCAGTGAAAGTCCAGGGGTAGGGAACATTCAGTACTTC TRBJ2-4 TRBV25-1 . .
CASSYYMAGGAGELFF TGTGCCAGCAGTTACTATATGGCGGGAGGAGCCGGGGAGCTGTTTTTT TRBJ2-2 TRBV6-5 TRBD2 .
CSARWVGEQFF TGCAGTGCTAGATGGGTGGGTGAGCAGTTCTTC TRBJ2-1 TRBV20-1 . .
CASSYGRGITDTQYF TGTGCCAGCAGTTACGGGAGAGGGATCACAGATACGCAGTATTTT TRBJ2-3 TRBV6-6 . few
CASSLNVAYEQYF TGTGCCAGCAGCTTAAACGTCGCCTACGAGCAGTACTTC TRBJ2-7 TRBV5-4 . few
CASSPLGGAEGQYF TGTGCCAGCTCACCCCTAGGTGGAGCGGAGGGGCAGTACTTC TRBJ2-7 TRBV18 . .
CASSRDRGLRAYNEQFF TGTGCCAGCTCCCGGGACAGGGGGTTAAGGGCCTACAATGAGCAGTTCTTC TRBJ2-1 TRBV14 TRBD1 .
CASSPQTNEQFF TGTGCCAGCTCACCACAGACCAATGAGCAGTTCTTC TRBJ2-1 TRBV18 . few
CASSRTGEAFF TGTGCCAGCAGCCGGACAGGTGAAGCTTTCTTT TRBJ1-1 TRBV7-8 TRBD1 .
CASRRQNQETQYF TGTGCCAGCAGGCGACAGAACCAAGAGACCCAGTACTTC TRBJ2-5 TRBV7-9 . few
CASKPGRGDTEAFF TGTGCCAGCAAACCTGGACGAGGGGACACTGAAGCTTTCTTT TRBJ1-1 TRBV2 . few
CASSQAKGTSGSNEQFF TGTGCCAGCAGCCAAGCCAAGGGGACTAGCGGGAGCAATGAGCAGTTCTTC TRBJ2-1 TRBV14 TRBD2 few
CATSRVGTGTNIQYF TGTGCCACCAGCAGAGTTGGGACAGGGACGAACATTCAGTACTTC TRBJ2-4 TRBV15 TRBD1 few
CASSPGGQNNEQFF TGCGCCAGCAGCCCAGGGGGACAGAACAATGAGCAGTTCTTC TRBJ2-1 TRBV5-1 TRBD1 .
CASSPAGTSVYDEQFF TGTGCCAGCAGCCCCGCCGGGACTAGCGTTTACGATGAGCAGTTCTTC TRBJ2-1 TRBV13 TRBD2 .
CASKERATNTGELFF TGTGCCAGCAAGGAGCGGGCTACGAACACCGGGGAGCTGTTTTTT TRBJ2-2 TRBV2 . .
CAISESGGAPGAQHF TGTGCCATCAGTGAGTCTGGGGGGGCCCCTGGGGCCCAGCATTTT TRBJ1-5 TRBV10-3 . .